Following are 13 T cell receptor beta chains from one sample sequenced in a study of cytomegalovirus exposure and HLA in healthy donors (TCRdb year 2017). Libraries came from the immunoSEQ multiplex PCR assay. The multiplex PCR relied on a mix of 60 forward primers for TCR Vbeta segments and 13 reverse primers for TCR Jbeta segments. Here the immuneACCESS table is served through TCRdb, limited to in-frame sequences with V and J called. Missing clones are a known gap in these copies; in checked studies unresolved V genes cover under half, and the rest lacks a known reason. The sample includes 100,000 to 150,000 clones, with approximately 84% observed a single time. Under 5% of the sample is held by the ten biggest clonotypes. The sample taken for sequencing was PBMCs. Receptors were obtained from a young man in good health and CMV-seropositive.

This clone was seen only once. This chain connects TRBV30 to TRBJ1-1; 8 bases are a match to TRBD1. Trimming took 8 bases from V and 4 from J; bases not matched to a gene: 9. In germline, CDR1 is GTSNPN, CDR2 SVGIG (reference sequence). The CDR3 is made up of 13 amino acids. The CDR3 DNA is TGTGCCGTAGTCCAGGGGGCGGGCACTGAAGCTTTCTTT. Translating gives CAVVQGAGTEAFF.

The chain combines TRBV2 with TRBJ1-2; tentative D call: TRBD1 (5 bases). The CDR3 has 12 amino acids. Germline V gene sequence: CDR1 SNHLY, CDR2 FYNNEI. V dropped 10 bases and J dropped 4 bases, with 13 bases sitting between them. CDR3 loop: CATSGRGYGYTF. As DNA, the CDR3 is TGTGCCACCTCAGGGCGGGGCTATGGCTACACCTTC.

For this clone: At one of its ends the junction is not consistent with the germline gene, which may arise from a read error. V usage is TRBV2 and J usage is TRBJ1-4; 11 nucleotides match TRBD1. Germline lookup yields CDR1 SNHLY and CDR2 FYNNEI. The CDR3 contains 15 residues. In DNA, the CDR3 is TGTGCCACCAGCCCCGGTAGGACAGGGGGCCCAAAGGCGCTTTTT. It codes for CATSPGRTGGPKALF.

The V and J genes are TRBV5-6 and TRBJ2-1, with a possible D match to TRBD1 (5 bases). Germline V gene lookup returns CDR1 SGHDT and CDR2 YYEEEE. This CDR3 comprises 13 residues. The CDR3 sequence is CAVTSGRDNEQFF. The CDR3 DNA is TGTGCAGTTACTTCCGGCAGGGACAATGAGCAGTTCTTC. The full variable domain, in which reference TRBV5-6 and TRBJ2-1 provide the parts outside the CDR3, is DAGVTQSPTHLIKTRGQQVTLRCSPKSGHDTVSWYQQALGQGPQFIFQYYEEEERQRGNFPDRFSGHQFPNYSSELNVNALLLGDSALYLCAVTSGRDNEQFFGPGTRLTVL.

The chain uses TRBV6-5 and TRBJ2-2, with 12 bases fitting TRBD1. CDR3 length: 16 amino acids. V lost 4 bases, J lost 6 bases, and 6 bases stayed unmatched. CDR1 is MNHEY, CDR2 SVGAGI, per germline. CDR3 residues: CASSLAGQGAAGELFF. The DNA of the CDR3 is TGTGCCAGCAGTTTGGCGGGACAGGGGGCAGCCGGGGAGCTGTTTTTT.

Only a few counts were recorded for this clone. V is TRBV11-2 and J is TRBJ2-7; the match to TRBD2 covers 8 bases. Germline V gene lookup returns CDR1 SGHAT and CDR2 FQNNGV. V lost 5 bases to trimming and J lost 4 bases; unmatched junction nucleotides: 7. This CDR3 has 14 residues. CDR3 sequence reads: CASSRGGQSYEQYF. The CDR3 DNA reads TGTGCCAGCAGCCGCGGGGGGCAATCATACGAGCAGTACTTC.

The rearrangement links TRBV10-1 to TRBJ2-2, with 7 bases identical to TRBD1. Losses at the gene ends were 4 bases for V and 2 bases for J; bases not matched to a gene: 1. CDR3 length: 14 residues. Germline V CDR1 and CDR2: WNHNN, SYGVQD (reference sequence). In nucleotides, the CDR3 is TGCGCCAGCAGTGGGGACAGAAACACCGGGGAGCTGTTTTTT. Protein: CASSGDRNTGELFF.

The V gene is TRBV2, the J gene TRBJ2-1, with a tentative D call TRBD1 (5 bases). The CDR3 sequence is 15 residues long. Trimming shortened V by 2 bases and J by 7 bases, and 15 bases separated the two germline ends. Germline assignment: CDR1 SNHLY and CDR2 FYNNEI. This CDR3 is CASSESRPGYNEQFF. The CDR3, as DNA: TGTGCCAGCAGTGAATCCCGCCCAGGGTATAATGAGCAGTTCTTC. The full variable domain, completed using reference TRBV2 and TRBJ2-1, is EPEVTQTPSHQVTQMGQEVILRCVPISNHLYFYWYRQILGQKVEFLVSFYNNEISEKSEIFDDQFSVERPDGSNFTLKIRSTKLEDSAMYFCASSESRPGYNEQFFGPGTRLTVL.

The chain uses TRBV29-1 and TRBJ1-4; the D gene is possibly TRBD1 (6 bases). Germline loops: CDR1 SQVTM, CDR2 ANQGSEA. Deletions cut 7 bases from V and 2 bases from J, with 11 bases between. CDR3 size: 13 residues. The CDR3 DNA reads TGCAGCGAACAGGGTTGCACTAATGAAAAACTGTTTTTT. Protein product: CSEQGCTNEKLFF.

J is TRBJ1-1 and V is TRBV5-4; TRBD1 agrees at 7 bases. Germline V gene lookup returns CDR1 SGHNT and CDR2 YYREEE (reference sequence). The CDR3 runs to 16 residues. V shed 4 bases, J shed 5 bases, and the junction held 14 bases outside the gene matches. This CDR3 reads CASSLTGDTRGTEAFF. CDR3 DNA sequence: TGTGCCAGCAGCCTAACAGGGGACACAAGGGGAACTGAAGCTTTCTTT.

This chain links TRBV2 with TRBJ2-5; 12 positions agree with TRBD2. Trimming at V came to 0 bases and at J to 5 bases, leaving 1 base not matched to a gene. Germline V gene data show CDR1 as SNHLY and CDR2 as FYNNEI. CDR3 length equals 15 residues. This CDR3 is CASSEALAGGETQYF. CDR3 bases: TGTGCCAGCAGTGAAGCGCTAGCGGGAGGGGAGACCCAGTACTTC.

This chain joins TRBV18 and TRBJ1-2; 7 nucleotides line up with TRBD1. Per the germline V gene, CDR1 is KGHSH and CDR2 is LQKENI. The CDR3 contains 14 residues. V lost 3 bases to trimming and J lost 2 bases; unmatched junction nucleotides: 3. The CDR3 loop reads CASSPQGQNYGYTF. Written as DNA, the CDR3 is TGTGCCAGCTCACCGCAGGGACAGAACTATGGCTACACCTTC.

The rearrangement links TRBV7-2 to TRBJ2-5; D is possibly TRBD1 (5 bases). Germline V CDR1 and CDR2: SGHTA, FQGNSA. Trimming stripped 4 bases from V and 5 bases from J, with 8 bases between. This CDR3 is built from 12 residues. The CDR3 reads CASSWTMETQYF. The CDR3 DNA reads TGTGCCAGCAGCTGGACAATGGAGACCCAGTACTTC.